Listed here are 28 T cell receptor beta chains from one sample, sequenced in a study of CD8 T cells in ankylosing spondylitis. TCRdb reprocessed the 5' RACE reads with MiXCR, giving one entry per CDR3 protein. There are roughly 130,000 distinct CDR3 sequences in the sample; over 6.5% occur only once, and 10% to 15% lies in the top ten. Material for sequencing was blood, either unsorted or a sorted T cell fraction (not recorded which). Source of these receptors: a male donor with ankylosing spondylitis or in good health (not recorded which).

The sample holds many counts of this clonotype. The chain combines TRBV20-1 with TRBJ2-3; TRBD2 matches at 9 bases. CDR1 DFQATT and CDR2 SNEGSKA come from the germline V gene (reference sequence). The CDR3 totals 13 residues. J lost 4 bases, V lost 4 bases, and 3 bases had no gene match. The CDR3 is CSANGGRADTQYF. CDR3 DNA: TGCAGTGCTAATGGCGGGAGGGCAGATACGCAGTATTTT.

This clonotype was detected ten times or more. The V call is TRBV7-6, the J call TRBJ1-4; no clear D. Looked up from germline, CDR1 is SGHVS and CDR2 is FNYEAQ. This CDR3 is 15 amino acids long. The germline V and J ends were trimmed by 6 bases and 0 bases, with 11 bases remaining between them. CDR3 amino acids: CASSLGSATNEKLFF. CDR3 sequence (DNA): TGTGCCAGCAGTCTCGGCAGCGCAACTAATGAAAAACTGTTTTTT.

As concerns this clonotype: Possible read error: a much larger clone is one base away. The chain carries TRBV2 and TRBJ2-5; possible D gene TRBD2, 6 bases. Trimming cost V 8 bases and J 4 bases, with 11 bases left between them. The CDR3 contains 12 residues. CDR1 is SNHLY, CDR2 FYNNEI, per germline. CDR3 sequence: CASLTRLETQYF. DNA of the CDR3: TGTGCCAGCCTGACTAGATTAGAGACCCAGTACTTC.

This clonotype has ten or more counts. The rearrangement joins TRBV5-1 to TRBJ1-1; TRBD1 agrees at 7 bases. Germline values: CDR1 SGHRS, CDR2 YFSETQ. This CDR3 comprises 13 residues. The V and J ends lost 2 bases and 3 bases, in that order; junction bases with no gene match: 1. The CDR3 loop is CASSFGQDTEAFF. The CDR3 nucleotides are TGCGCCAGCAGCTTCGGACAGGACACTGAAGCTTTCTTT.

This clonotype was counted ten times or more. The rearrangement uses TRBV20-1 and TRBJ1-1, with 10 bases fitting TRBD1. CDR1 is DFQATT and CDR2 is SNEGSKA in the germline V gene (reference sequence). V was clipped by 2 bases and J by 8 bases; unmatched bases: 5. The CDR3 is 13 amino acids. The CDR3 region is CSARPDRGEEAFF. As DNA, the CDR3 is TGCAGTGCTAGACCGGACAGGGGGGAAGAAGCTTTCTTT.

This clonotype has ten or more counts. The chain is built from TRBV29-1 and TRBJ2-3; TRBD2 matches 10 bases. CDR1 is SQVTM and CDR2 is ANQGSEA in the germline V gene. This CDR3 region has 14 residues. With 6 bases clipped from V and 7 bases from J, the junction kept 10 bases outside the gene matches. The CDR3 nucleotides read TGCAGCGTCGCCACCCTAGCGGGAGAAAATACGCAGTATTTT. Its protein product is CSVATLAGENTQYF.

This clonotype was counted only a few times. In DNA form, the CDR3 reads TGCGCCAGCAGCTTGGACGGCAGGGAGGTACAGCCCCAGCATTTT. It encodes CASSLDGREVQPQHF. The chain carries TRBV5-1 and TRBJ1-5; a weak D match, TRBD1 (5 bases). V was trimmed by 0 bases and J by 7 bases, leaving 14 bases between them. Germline V gene sequence: CDR1 SGHRS, CDR2 YFSETQ. The CDR3 covers 15 residues.

This clonotype was observed many times. V gene TRBV6-1 combines with J gene TRBJ2-1, with 13 nucleotides matching TRBD2. The germline V gene has CDR1 MNHNS and CDR2 SASEGT. Trimming cost V 3 bases and J 5 bases; bases outside gene matches: 7. The CDR3 totals 17 residues. CDR3 in amino acids: CASSDRIGLAGDNEQFF. The CDR3 bases are TGTGCCAGCAGTGACAGAATTGGACTAGCGGGGGACAATGAGCAGTTCTTC.

This clonotype was seen repeatedly, ten times or more. The V and J genes are TRBV28 and TRBJ2-7; 16 nucleotides match TRBD2. This CDR3 contains 16 residues. Germline CDR1 is MDHEN and CDR2 is SYDVKM. V shed 3 bases, J shed 9 bases, and the junction held 8 bases outside the gene matches. CDR3 nucleotides: TGTGCCAGCAGTTTCTCGTCGGGACTAGCGGGAGGGGTGCAGTACTTC. Protein sequence: CASSFSSGLAGGVQYF.

There are many counts of this clonotype. The chain uses TRBV5-1 and TRBJ2-3; 10 nucleotides match TRBD2. The CDR3 extends over 15 amino acids. Germline lookup yields CDR1 SGHRS and CDR2 YFSETQ. V dropped 4 bases and J dropped 0; count of bases not matched to a gene: 2. CDR3 amino acids: CASSNSGGSTDTQYF. The CDR3, as DNA: TGCGCCAGCAGCAATAGCGGGGGGAGCACAGATACGCAGTATTTT.

This clonotype was observed at least ten times. The V gene is TRBV7-9, the J gene TRBJ2-7; D gene unclear. CDR3 length: 14 amino acids. Looked up from germline, CDR1 is SEHNR and CDR2 is FQNEAQ (reference sequence). Trimming took 1 base from V and 4 from J, leaving 11 bases between them. The DNA for the CDR3 is TGTGCCAGCAGCTTAGGTCAAAAATCATACGAGCAGTACTTC. This translates into CASSLGQKSYEQYF.

This clonotype occurred many times. CDR3 residues: CATLRAEWPDTQYF. The CDR3 nucleotides are TGTGCAACACTACGCGCGGAGTGGCCAGATACGCAGTATTTT. The chain carries TRBV28 and TRBJ2-3; no reliable D call. The CDR3 loop spans 14 amino acids. Germline V gene lookup returns CDR1 MDHEN and CDR2 SYDVKM.

This clonotype was recorded at least ten times. The chain recombines TRBV2 with TRBJ2-1; possible D gene TRBD2, 5 bases. Per germline, CDR1 SNHLY and CDR2 FYNNEI. This CDR3 has 15 amino acids. Trimming cost V 7 bases and J 9 bases, with 22 bases left between them. The CDR3 nucleotides are TGTGCCAGCATTATGAGGGTGTTTCGATCCGGTGAGCAGTTCTTC. It codes for CASIMRVFRSGEQFF.

At least ten counts were recorded for this clonotype. The V call is TRBV11-2, the J call TRBJ2-7, with TRBD2 as a possible D gene (6 bases). Trimming left V 3 bases short and J 4 bases short, with 13 bases between. CDR3 length: 14 residues. From germline, CDR1 is SGHAT and CDR2 FQNNGV. CDR3 nucleotides: TGTGCCAGCAGCTTTACGGGAGCAAGGTACGAGCAGTACTTC. Translating it yields CASSFTGARYEQYF.

Ten or more counts support this clonotype. V gene TRBV20-1 combines with J gene TRBJ1-1; D uncertain. Trimming pared 3 bases from V and 11 bases from J, leaving 7 bases between. Germline CDR1 reads DFQATT; CDR2 reads SNEGSKA (reference sequence). The CDR3 has 9 amino acids. CDR3 bases: TGCAGTGCTAGCGTCGATGCTTTCTTT. It is translated as CSASVDAFF.

There are many counts of this clonotype. The chain recombines TRBV4-2 with TRBJ2-3, with TRBD2 matching over 10 bases. Per germline, CDR1 LGHNA and CDR2 YNFKEQ. V was pared by 0 bases and J by 4 bases, with 10 bases of the junction left unmatched. This CDR3 contains 18 residues. CDR3 sequence reads: CASSQDSLAGVSADTQYF. The CDR3 DNA reads TGTGCCAGCAGCCAAGATAGCCTAGCGGGAGTTTCCGCAGATACGCAGTATTTT.

Many counts were recorded for this clonotype. The chain recombines TRBV15 with TRBJ2-7, with 8 bases matching TRBD1. Germline loops: CDR1 LNHNV, CDR2 YYDKDF (reference sequence). This CDR3 has 16 amino acids. The trim removed 1 base at V and 1 base at J, leaving 6 bases unmatched. The CDR3 reads CATSRVDRDVSYEQYF. As DNA, the CDR3 is TGTGCCACCAGCAGAGTGGACAGGGATGTATCCTACGAGCAGTACTTC.

In its sample, this clonotype was seen many times. This rearrangement joins TRBV3-1 to TRBJ2-7, with TRBD1 matching 7 bases. The CDR3 has 16 amino acids. V shed 5 bases and J 4 bases; nucleotides not matched to a gene: 14. Germline V lookup: CDR1 LGHDT, CDR2 YNNKEL (reference sequence). CDR3 DNA: TGTGCCAGCAGCTTTCGACAGGGTAGCAGGGGGTACGAGCAGTACTTC. It translates to CASSFRQGSRGYEQYF.

The table lists this clonotype with many counts. The chain has TRBV30 and TRBJ2-7; D is unresolved. CDR1 and CDR2 from the germline V gene are GTSNPN and SVGIG (reference sequence). The ends were cut back, 0 bases at V and 0 bases at J, with 6 bases in the middle. The CDR3 consists of 13 residues. The CDR3 region has the DNA TGTGCCTGGAGTGTTCCAAACTCCTACGAGCAGTACTTC. Translating it yields CAWSVPNSYEQYF.

This clonotype was counted many times. J is TRBJ1-2 and V is TRBV7-8; the D is unclear. The germline CDR1 and CDR2 sequences are SGHVS and FQNEAQ. The CDR3 totals 16 residues. Trimming shortened V by 4 bases and J by 0 bases, and 15 bases separated the two germline ends. Here the CDR3 DNA reads TGTGCCAGCAGCTGGGAGATGGTTGGAGCTAACTATGGCTACACCTTC. Its translation: CASSWEMVGANYGYTF.

This clonotype was found many times. The chain couples TRBV12-3 or TRBV12-4 to TRBJ2-3; TRBD2 is a possible D gene (5 bases). CDR3 length: 16 amino acids. V lost 2 bases to trimming and J lost 5 bases, with 17 bases between them. The CDR3 is CASSLSGSEVQDTQYF. The CDR3 bases are TGTGCCAGCAGTTTATCTGGATCGGAGGTTCAAGATACGCAGTATTTT.

This clonotype has at least ten counts. The CDR3 sequence is CASSLAAGRELFF. The CDR3 coding sequence is TGCGCCAGCAGCTTGGCCGCGGGCCGGGAGCTGTTTTTT. V usage is TRBV5-1 and J usage is TRBJ2-2; TRBD2 might be the D (5 bases). CDR3 length: 13 amino acids. CDR1 SGHRS and CDR2 YFSETQ come from the germline V gene. V lost 0 bases to trimming and J lost 9 bases, with 9 bases between them.

This clonotype was detected many times. The chain combines TRBV5-1 with TRBJ2-2, with TRBD2 matching 7 bases. Trimming cost V 6 bases and J 5 bases; bases outside gene matches: 7. Germline V gene sequence: CDR1 SGHRS, CDR2 YFSETQ. The CDR3 has 14 residues. Here the CDR3 reads CASTAGVETGELFF. DNA of the CDR3: TGCGCCAGCACGGCGGGAGTGGAAACCGGGGAGCTGTTTTTT.

To note about this clonotype: With a much larger clone just one base away, this may be a read error. This chain links TRBV4-2 with TRBJ1-2; D gene unclear. The V and J ends lost 4 bases and 4 bases respectively, with 10 bases between them. CDR1 is LGHNA, CDR2 YNFKEQ, per germline. The CDR3 consists of 13 residues. As DNA, the CDR3 is TGTGCCAGCAGCCCTAGGATCATCTATGGCTACACCTTC. Translated, it gives CASSPRIIYGYTF.

This clonotype was counted many times. The chain joins TRBV18 to TRBJ1-3, with TRBD1 matching 7 bases. V shed 3 bases, J shed 0 bases, and the junction held 5 bases outside the gene matches. The CDR3 sequence is 16 residues long. The germline V gene has CDR1 KGHSH and CDR2 LQKENI. CDR3 nucleotides: TGTGCCAGCTCACCCCGGGGACAGATCTCTGGAAACACCATATATTTT. Translation gives CASSPRGQISGNTIYF.

This clonotype was counted many times. This chain uses TRBV12-3 or TRBV12-4 with TRBJ2-3; 12 bases are a match to TRBD2. The CDR3 totals 16 residues. Trimming at V came to 5 bases and at J to 3 bases, leaving 6 bases not matched to a gene. The CDR3 DNA is TGTGCCAGCAGTCCCGGGCTAGCGGGAGGGACAGATACGCAGTATTTT. Translating gives CASSPGLAGGTDTQYF.

This clonotype was detected many times. The chain is built from TRBV29-1 and TRBJ2-1, with D perhaps given as TRBD1 or TRBD2 (5 bases each). V shed 7 bases and J shed 0 bases, with 13 bases lying between them. Germline CDR1 and CDR2: SQVTM and ANQGSEA. The CDR3 runs to 14 residues. Written as DNA, the CDR3 is TGCAGCGGTCGGGGCCTCAACTCCTACAATGAGCAGTTCTTC. This codes for CSGRGLNSYNEQFF.

This clonotype was seen only once. This chain uses TRBV6-1 with TRBJ1-1, with 8 positions matching TRBD1. From germline, CDR1 is MNHNS and CDR2 SASEGT. The CDR3 runs to 14 residues. The V segment lost 6 bases and the J segment 4 bases; nucleotides outside the gene matches: 7. The chain's CDR3 is CASSPQGASTEAFF. The CDR3 DNA sequence: TGTGCCAGCAGCCCCCAGGGGGCTAGCACTGAAGCTTTCTTT.